This T cell receptor beta chain derives from a study of T cells in Graves' hyperthyroidism and ophthalmopathy (dated by TCRdb to the late 2010s). Context from the whole study: TCR V-J signatures able to tell the groups apart were searched for in a discovery cohort of approximately 95 patients, of whom more than 40 had Graves' ophthalmopathy and about 60 had stable Graves' hyperthyroidism. The paper reports TCR Vbeta CDR3 sequencing of roughly 140 peripheral blood samples: 43 ophthalmopathy, some 80 hyperthyroidism and approximately 17 progressor patients. In addition, the study compared T-cell repertoires in thyroid tissue and in blood from roughly six Graves' hyperthyroidism patients. An independent validation cohort of about 20 hyperthyroidism patients and about 16 patients who later progressed to ophthalmopathy tested prospective prediction of ophthalmopathy. After blood sampling, hyperthyroidism patients were treated with methimazole at a starting dose of 30 mg daily, and ophthalmopathy patients were treated with high-dose intravenous methylprednisolone. For training and testing, the roughly 93 patients in the discovery cohort were randomly divided in a 7:3 ratio. The paper's findings and limits, for the study overall: Most expanded thyroid clonotypes (frequency above 0.001) were also detected in blood, a finding suggesting that blood repertoires may reflect thyroid immune responses. A model built on a 13 V-J signature distinguished ophthalmopathy from stable hyperthyroidism, reaching roughly 88% sensitivity and 81.08% specificity in cross-validation and 80%/75% in testing. Sample size was not statistically predetermined, and investigators were not blinded to group allocation. During validation, the model predicted progression to ophthalmopathy a median of about 6.5 months ahead of onset, with around 71% sensitivity and about 72% specificity.

Ten or more counts support this clonotype. Its cognate antigen has yet to be identified. There are no base qualities to consult, and no much larger clone falls within one base. The CDR3 spans 14 residues, from the cysteine through the phenylalanine. Of all the DNA, just the CDR3 is kept, 42 bases in frame from base 1. The germline V gene supplies CDR1 SGHRS and CDR2 YFSETQ. V is clipped by 4 bases and J by 5 bases, and the sequence between their germline boundaries is 15 bases long. Amplification of TCR beta CDR3 regions was carried out from RNA transcripts. The TCR CDR3 was subjected to a first round of RT-PCR using the HTBI primer set and the Qiagen OneStep RT-PCR kit. The libraries were constructed in a second round of multiplex PCR and then size-selected and purified. Libraries were sequenced paired-end with 100 bp reads on an Illumina HiSeq2000. Processing in the source paper ran as follows. SOAPnuke was used to process the raw data, removing reads that contained adapters or uncalled bases, had a mean Phred below 15, or lacked an exact match to the constant primer or identifier. High-quality paired reads were merged using COPE v1.2.5, and each unique nucleotide sequence was defined as a clonotype. Clonotypes were aligned to IMGT TRBV, TRBD and TRBJ reference segments using MiTCR v1.1. The analysis was restricted to V-J combinations with a frequency above 0.0001, which together covered around 99% of the repertoires. The TCS score was defined as F50 (clonal expansion) divided by E x V (chaos), with BLOSUM62-based TCRdist calculated between CDR3 peptides within each V-J. Welch's t-statistics and random forest reduced roughly 500 V-J features to about 13, which were used in a naive Bayes classifier (R e1071). The Morisita-Horn index was used to measure how similar the thyroid and blood repertoires were. The public sequencing data were trimmed at Q25 with fastp and processed into clonotypes with MiXCR by TCRdb, which kept only in-frame beta chains. Identical CDR3 proteins give one entry, which carries the most common genes and DNA. V and J calls and clone size were set by TCRdb, not the authors. In this sample the table shows 500,000 to 750,000 distinct CDR3 sequences, 46% of which occur a single time. Around 8% of the sample comes from the top ten.

Stable Graves' hyperthyroidism was defined as no progression to ophthalmopathy during 18 months of follow-up. Hyperthyroidism patients were newly diagnosed, had a disease duration of under 2 months, and were aged 18 to 65 years. Any patient with an uncontrolled infection, another autoimmune disease, pregnancy or lactation was excluded. Diagnoses were based on clinical symptoms, serum thyroxine and TRAb, thyroid ultrasound and orbital computed tomography. Total RNA was extracted using Trizol reagent, and RNA quality was assessed on an Agilent 2100 Bioanalyzer. The chain employs TRBV5-1 and TRBJ1-2; the D gene is not confidently resolved. This receptor was taken from a woman between 18 and 30 years old with Graves' hyperthyroidism. Sequencing was done on a sample of peripheral blood or thyroid tissue (not recorded which). The CDR3 reads as follows: CASSRSGVGYGYTF. The nucleotides are TGCGCCAGCAGCCGCAGCGGAGTTGGGTATGGCTACACCTTC.